The T cell receptor beta chain under discussion was sequenced for a study of blood T cell repertoires in COVID-19 (dated by TCRdb to between 2020 and 2021). General notes on the study: The collaborator samples originated in the United States, Italy and Spain and spanned the acute and convalescent phases of COVID-19. The material from the prospective study consisted of cDNA or gDNA derived from T cells, B-cell-depleted T cells, or PBMCs. The dataset comprised deeply sampled blood TCRbeta repertoires from subjects exposed to, actively infected with, or recovered from COVID-19. The repertoires were released in a freely available public database intended as a resource for research on the immune response to SARS-CoV-2. Samples were obtained from the ongoing ImmuneRACE study (first 160 participants) and from over 1,000 subjects provided by 6 global collaborators. A de-identified subject ID, COVID-19 status, age in years and sex were almost always included in the sample metadata. Where available, HLA class I and class II types were taken from metadata supplied by the sample provider and were not determined by assay-based typing.

The immunoSEQ Assay, a bias-controlled multiplex PCR, was used to amplify TCRbeta CDR3 regions from genomic DNA. The study's processing was this. The number of nucleated cells in each sample was estimated by amplification of reference gene primers within the assay. Sequence reads were collapsed and filtered to measure the absolute abundance of every unique TCRbeta CDR3 rearrangement. For each sample, productive Simpson clonality was calculated as the square root of Simpson's diversity index across productive rearrangements. The clones in this table, taken by TCRdb from immuneACCESS, are in-frame only. Not every clone is retained; where verified, under half of the shortfall comes from an unresolved V gene, and the cause of the rest is unknown. The DNA gave D and trimming, while V, J and clone size come from that table. This sample lists tens of thousands of clones; around four fifths were detected once. The ten most abundant clones make up under 25% of the sample.

CDR1 and CDR2 are read off the germline V gene as MNHEY and SVGAGI. Reading from cysteine to phenylalanine, the CDR3 counts 13 amino acids. Left in the record is the CDR3 DNA by itself, 39 bases read in frame from the first base. V lost 8 bases and J lost 6 bases; the stretch between them is 15 bases long. The study at large found these results: The quantity of clinical and demographic metadata differed by source and by participant and was supplied without curation.

This clone has only a few counts. It lacks a known antigen. Per-nucleotide qualities are absent, and no much larger clonotype sits a single base away. One collaborating source in Seattle enrolled patients while the patients were actively infected and followed the patients over time throughout the course of disease. Each collaborating institution followed its own protocols to collect whole blood in K2EDTA tubes. For TCRbeta analysis, collaborator samples were shipped as frozen whole blood, as isolated PBMCs, or as DNA extracted from either sample type. This clonotype was obtained from a man under 40 with COVID-19, enrolled during active disease. Sequencing was carried out using peripheral blood. The sequence links TRBV6-5 to TRBJ2-3; TRBD2 is possibly the D segment (6 matching bases). This receptor has the CDR3 CASSGTPVDTQYF. Read as DNA, the sequence is TGTGCCAGCTCCGGGACTCCCGTGGATACGCAGTATTTT.